This T cell receptor (beta chain) was recovered during a study of blood T cell repertoires in COVID-19. Study-wide background: Samples taken during acute and convalescent COVID-19 were collected in the United States, Italy and Spain. T cells, B-cell-depleted T cells, or PBMCs provided the cDNA or gDNA that served as material.

The table lists this clone with a few counts. Germline V gene sequence: CDR1 GTSNPN, CDR2 SVGIG (reference sequence). V trimming: 8 bases; J trimming: 4 bases; junction bases outside the gene matches: 11. This CDR3 comprises 14 residues. In the authors' workflow: Counts of nucleated cells, estimated from reference gene primer amplification, were obtained. Assay: immunoSEQ multiplex PCR; the TCRdb copy retains only in-frame clones and omits some. That table furnishes V, J and clone size, whereas the DNA furnished D and trimming. Found here are approximately 150,000 clones, more than 65% of them singletons; the top ten hold approximately 10%.

The sequence was obtained from a man in his sixties with active or convalescent COVID-19. Sequencing was carried out using peripheral blood. This rearrangement joins TRBV30 to TRBJ1-2; TRBD1 matches 9 bases. The CDR3 coding sequence is TGTGCCGTCCGACAGGGGGGTTATGGCTATGGCTACACCTTC. Protein: CAVRQGGYGYGYTF. Supplemented by reference TRBV30 and TRBJ1-2, the full variable domain reads SQTIHQWPATLVQPVGSPLSLECTVEGTSNPNLYWYRQAAGRGLQLLFYSVGIGQISSEVPQNLSASRPQDRQFILSSKKLLLSDSGFYLCAVRQGGYGYGYTFGSGTRLTVV.